This entry is about one TCR beta chain. This clone came up once. This clone's antigen is unknown. The record has no base qualities; no much larger clone is one base away. V sheds 6 bases and J sheds 5 bases, leaving 11 bases between their ends. The germline V gene (reference sequence) provides CDR1 MNHEY and CDR2 SMNVEV. There are 13 amino acids in the CDR3, from cysteine to phenylalanine inclusive. The entry retains the CDR3 DNA only, 39 bases that are in frame from base 1. The data were obtained in a study of cytomegalovirus exposure and HLA in healthy donors (dated by TCRdb to 2016 to 2017). In the study overall: A later analysis indicated that the 120 or so validation repertoires were generated on the platform also employed for the approximately 700 repertoires of the first cohort. The study was designed to test whether signatures of past pathogen exposure could be identified by cataloging public T cell receptors. Along with the roughly 610-subject first cohort, a separate validation cohort of around 110 different subjects was used. High-throughput TCR immunosequencing, statistical association of individual TCRs with disease status, and machine learning were combined to predict cytomegalovirus infection status.

The paper's findings and limits, for the study overall: A later analysis had no HLA typing for the validation cohort, so co-occurrence there was scored across all 120 or so repertoires. In vitro tests confirmed that a few of the cytomegalovirus-associated TCR beta chains recognize cytomegalovirus antigens. In the study, around 150 TCR beta chains were listed as associated with cytomegalovirus. Most TCR sequences were seen in very few donors, while some public TCRs were found in many individuals. The classifier was reported to diagnose cytomegalovirus status with high specificity and sensitivity in both the original and validation cohorts. The authors suggested that the approach could potentially be generalized to other disease states and immunological phenotypes. Subsequent analysis determined that TCRs grouped into clusters in the first cohort also showed a tendency toward co-occurrence across the roughly 110 validation repertoires, and about 94% of cluster scores exceeded 0.

To prepare the library, the immunoSEQ multiplex PCR assay was applied. Regarding the original processing steps: To diagnose cytomegalovirus status from the catalog of TCR beta chain sequences, a statistical classification framework was built. The clones in this table, taken by TCRdb from immuneACCESS, are in-frame only. Not every clone is retained; where verified, under half of the shortfall comes from an unresolved V gene, and the cause of the rest is unknown. D and trimming were read from the DNA, whereas the V and J calls and clone size are those reported in that table. The sample data list over 200,000 clones, and around 87% of these were observed just once. Of the sample, 0.37% is held by the ten largest clones. Donors formed part of the validation cohort, which comprised 120 subjects and was distinct from the first cohort of 690 or so subjects.

Input material: PBMCs. This sequence originates from a woman between 18 and 29 years old in good health and CMV-seronegative. The rearranged segments are TRBV27 and TRBJ2-4; no confident D gene assignment can be made. The DNA sequence reads TGTGCCAGCAGAGGCCAGAGCGAAAACATTCAGTACTTC. Protein translation: CASRGQSENIQYF.